The clone carrying this T cell receptor (beta chain) has a count of ten or more. The data were taken from a study of T cell repertoires in cytomegalovirus infection. TCRdb itself ran the reads through MiXCR, one entry per CDR3 protein. The sample lists around 450,000 distinct CDR3 sequences, about 11% seen once, with 10% in the top ten. The sequenced sample consisted of PBMCs. The TCR sequence derives from a human donor in good health (CMV status not recorded). Some clones in this sample may be carry-over from other donors' samples.

This CDR3 reads CASGWGQQNTEAFF. The CDR3 nucleotides are TGTGCTAGTGGTTGGGGACAGCAGAACACTGAAGCTTTCTTT. This chain joins TRBV12-5 and TRBJ1-1, with 7 bases fitting TRBD1. CDR1 and CDR2 (germline): LGHNT, FRNRAP. The CDR3 spans 14 residues. V dropped 4 bases and J dropped 1; count of bases not matched to a gene: 3.